The 5 T cell receptor beta chains reported below all come from one sample, sequenced in a study of cytomegalovirus exposure and HLA in healthy donors. The repertoire was sequenced with immunoSEQ multiplex PCR; TCRdb's copy has only in-frame clones and lacks some. The top ten hold around 5.8% of the sample, which has tens of thousands of clones, 85% to 95% seen once. The sample comprised PBMCs. Source of these receptors: a woman younger than 30 in good health and CMV-seronegative.

V and J are TRBV9 and TRBJ1-2; 8 bases map to TRBD1. The trim removed 3 bases at V and 6 bases at J, leaving 4 bases unmatched. Germline V gives CDR1 SGDLS, CDR2 YYNGEE. The CDR3 length is 13 residues. Here the CDR3 reads CASSADRANGYTF. The CDR3 DNA follows: TGTGCCAGCAGCGCGGACAGGGCCAATGGCTACACCTTC.

The chain combines TRBV2 with TRBJ1-1; 10 nucleotides match TRBD1. J lost 5 bases, V lost 6 bases, and 9 bases had no gene match. The germline CDR1 and CDR2 sequences are SNHLY and FYNNEI. CDR3 length: 15 residues. In DNA, the CDR3 is TGTGCCAGCAGCCTCCGGACAGGGGGGTCTACTGAAGCTTTCTTT. Its protein product is CASSLRTGGSTEAFF.

CDR3 nucleotide sequence: TGTGCCAGCAGCCAAGACGGTCAGCCCCAGCATTTT. Translation gives CASSQDGQPQHF. This chain links TRBV14 with TRBJ1-5; D is uncertain. Germline values: CDR1 SGHDN, CDR2 FVKESK. V gave up 0 bases and J gave up 6 bases, with 3 bases separating them. This CDR3 spans 12 amino acids.

Only one count was recorded for this clone. The CDR3: CAWSRGLAGVVSGDTQYF. CDR3 bases: TGTGCCTGGAGCCGAGGACTAGCGGGAGTAGTGTCTGGAGATACGCAGTATTTT. The chain has TRBV30 and TRBJ2-3; TRBD2 matches at 13 bases. Germline trimming cut 3 bases from V and 5 bases from J; bases unmatched to any gene: 14. CDR3 length: 18 residues. Per the germline V gene, CDR1 is GTSNPN and CDR2 is SVGIG (reference sequence).

The V and J genes are TRBV14 and TRBJ1-1, with D maybe TRBD1 (6 bases). V was pared by 0 bases and J by 6 bases, with 17 bases between. The CDR3 runs to 16 residues. CDR1 and CDR2 from the germline V gene are SGHDN and FVKESK. Written as DNA, the CDR3 is TGTGCCAGCAGCCAAGATTTTAGGGGGGGAAACGCTGAAGCTTTCTTT. Translated, it gives CASSQDFRGGNAEAFF.